This record concerns one T cell receptor beta chain sequence. Its cognate antigen is unknown. The germline V gene has CDR1 SNHLY and CDR2 FYNNEI. The CDR3 totals 15 residues. J was trimmed by 4 bases and V by 8 bases; bases with no gene match: 13. These data come from a study of cytomegalovirus exposure and HLA in healthy donors. Whole-study results and caveats: The authors enumerated roughly 160 TCR beta chains as linked to cytomegalovirus. A missense variant in DCLRE1C was later tied to TCR beta V- and J-gene trimming.

Both 60 Vbeta primers and 13 Jbeta primers went into the PCR. The data were produced by immunoSEQ multiplex PCR, yet TCRdb's version contains in-frame clones alone and is incomplete. The sample lists under 65,000 clones, roughly 79% occurring once. Sequenced input: PBMCs. J is TRBJ2-5 and V is TRBV2, with 7 bases that match TRBD2. This receptor was identified in a man aged 45-60 years in good health and CMV-seronegative. The CDR3 loop is CASGREGQGVETQYF. As DNA, the CDR3 is TGTGCCAGCGGGAGGGAGGGGCAGGGTGTAGAGACCCAGTACTTC.